The entry that follows covers one T cell receptor beta chain sequence. The antigen remains undetermined. The data belong to a study of OX40 agonist ivuxolimab in advanced cancers. Autoimmune disease history or systemic immunosuppression excluded patients. Sequencing was performed with immunoSEQ multiplex PCR; in TCRdb, only in-frame clones are kept and a portion is missing. The table includes over 90,000 clones, under 90% detected once. Overall study results and limits: Which antigen the expanded peripheral T cells recognized is unknown. Among the least clonally expanded were partial responders at 0.1-3.0 mg/kg. Clonal expansion by week 6 occurred in CD4+ and CD8+ blood T cells (at 0.1 to 3.0 mg/kg).

The trim removed 0 bases at V and 2 bases at J, leaving 4 bases unmatched. This CDR3 is built from 16 residues. Germline CDR1 reads SGHRS; CDR2 reads YFSETQ. The sequence derives from an adult with an advanced solid tumor such as melanoma, head and neck, liver or kidney cancer. The V and J genes are TRBV5-1 and TRBJ2-2, with TRBD2 matching over 7 bases. Sequenced here: CD4+ or CD8+ T cells sorted from blood, sampled in a trial of the OX40 agonist ivuxolimab. CDR3 nucleotide sequence: TGCGCCAGCAGCTTGGTCTCGGGAGGAAACACCGGGGAGCTGTTTTTT. Translation gives CASSLVSGGNTGELFF.